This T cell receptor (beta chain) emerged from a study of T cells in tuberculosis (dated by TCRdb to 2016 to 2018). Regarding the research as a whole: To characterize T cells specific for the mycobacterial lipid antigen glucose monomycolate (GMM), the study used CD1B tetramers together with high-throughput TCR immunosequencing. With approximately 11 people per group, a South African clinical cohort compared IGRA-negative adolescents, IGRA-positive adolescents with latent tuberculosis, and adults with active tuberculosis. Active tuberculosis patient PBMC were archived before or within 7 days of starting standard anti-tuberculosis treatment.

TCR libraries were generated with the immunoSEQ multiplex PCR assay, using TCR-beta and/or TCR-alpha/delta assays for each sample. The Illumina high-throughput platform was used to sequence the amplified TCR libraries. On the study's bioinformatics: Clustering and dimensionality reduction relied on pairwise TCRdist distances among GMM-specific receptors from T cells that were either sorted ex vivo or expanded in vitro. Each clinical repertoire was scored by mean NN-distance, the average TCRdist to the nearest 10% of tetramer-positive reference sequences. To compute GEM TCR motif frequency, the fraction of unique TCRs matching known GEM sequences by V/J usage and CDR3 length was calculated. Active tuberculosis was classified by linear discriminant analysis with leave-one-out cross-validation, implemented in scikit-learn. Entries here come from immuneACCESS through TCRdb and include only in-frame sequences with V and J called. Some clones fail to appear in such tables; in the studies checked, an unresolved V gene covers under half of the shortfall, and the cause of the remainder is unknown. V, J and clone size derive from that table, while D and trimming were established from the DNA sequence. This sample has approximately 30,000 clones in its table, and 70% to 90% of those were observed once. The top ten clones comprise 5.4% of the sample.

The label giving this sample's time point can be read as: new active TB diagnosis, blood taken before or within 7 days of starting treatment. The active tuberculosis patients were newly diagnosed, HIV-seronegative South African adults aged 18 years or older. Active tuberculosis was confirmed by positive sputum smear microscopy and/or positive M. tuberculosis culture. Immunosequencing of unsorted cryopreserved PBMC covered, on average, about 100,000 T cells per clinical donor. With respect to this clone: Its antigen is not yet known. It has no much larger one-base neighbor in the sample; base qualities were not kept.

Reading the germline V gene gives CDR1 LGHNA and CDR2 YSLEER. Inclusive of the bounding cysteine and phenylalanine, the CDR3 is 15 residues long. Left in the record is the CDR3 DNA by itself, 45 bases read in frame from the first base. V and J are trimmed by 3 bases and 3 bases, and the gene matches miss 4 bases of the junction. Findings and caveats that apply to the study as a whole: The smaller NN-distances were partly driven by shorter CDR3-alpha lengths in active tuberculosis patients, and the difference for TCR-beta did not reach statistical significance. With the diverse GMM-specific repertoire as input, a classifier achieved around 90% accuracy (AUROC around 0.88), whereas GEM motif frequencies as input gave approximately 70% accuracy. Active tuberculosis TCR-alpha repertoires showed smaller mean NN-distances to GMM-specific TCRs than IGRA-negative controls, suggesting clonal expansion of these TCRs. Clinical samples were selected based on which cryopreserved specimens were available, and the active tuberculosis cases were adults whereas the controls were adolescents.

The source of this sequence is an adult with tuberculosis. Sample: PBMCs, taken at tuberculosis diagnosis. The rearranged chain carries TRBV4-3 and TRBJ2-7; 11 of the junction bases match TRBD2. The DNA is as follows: TGCGCCAGCAGCCAGGGACTAGCGGCGGTCTACGAGCAGTACTTC. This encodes CASSQGLAAVYEQYF.